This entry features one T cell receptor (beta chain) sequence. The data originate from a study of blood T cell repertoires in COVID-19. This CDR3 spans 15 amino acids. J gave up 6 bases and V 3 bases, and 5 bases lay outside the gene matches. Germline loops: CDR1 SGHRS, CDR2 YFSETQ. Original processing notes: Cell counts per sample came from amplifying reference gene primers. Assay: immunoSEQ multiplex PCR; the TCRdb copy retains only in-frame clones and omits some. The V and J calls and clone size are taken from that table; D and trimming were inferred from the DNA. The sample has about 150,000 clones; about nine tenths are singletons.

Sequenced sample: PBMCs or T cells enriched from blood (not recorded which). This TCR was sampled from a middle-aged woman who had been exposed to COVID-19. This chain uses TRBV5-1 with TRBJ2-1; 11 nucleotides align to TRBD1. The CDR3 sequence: CASSSGQGGVNEQFF. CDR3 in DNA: TGCGCCAGCAGCTCGGGACAGGGGGGTGTCAATGAGCAGTTCTTC. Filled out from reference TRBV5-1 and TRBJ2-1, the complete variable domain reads KAGVTQTPRYLIKTRGQQVTLSCSPISGHRSVSWYQQTPGQGLQFLFEYFSETQRNKGNFPGRFSGRQFSNSRSEMNVSTLELGDSALYLCASSSGQGGVNEQFFGPGTRLTVL.